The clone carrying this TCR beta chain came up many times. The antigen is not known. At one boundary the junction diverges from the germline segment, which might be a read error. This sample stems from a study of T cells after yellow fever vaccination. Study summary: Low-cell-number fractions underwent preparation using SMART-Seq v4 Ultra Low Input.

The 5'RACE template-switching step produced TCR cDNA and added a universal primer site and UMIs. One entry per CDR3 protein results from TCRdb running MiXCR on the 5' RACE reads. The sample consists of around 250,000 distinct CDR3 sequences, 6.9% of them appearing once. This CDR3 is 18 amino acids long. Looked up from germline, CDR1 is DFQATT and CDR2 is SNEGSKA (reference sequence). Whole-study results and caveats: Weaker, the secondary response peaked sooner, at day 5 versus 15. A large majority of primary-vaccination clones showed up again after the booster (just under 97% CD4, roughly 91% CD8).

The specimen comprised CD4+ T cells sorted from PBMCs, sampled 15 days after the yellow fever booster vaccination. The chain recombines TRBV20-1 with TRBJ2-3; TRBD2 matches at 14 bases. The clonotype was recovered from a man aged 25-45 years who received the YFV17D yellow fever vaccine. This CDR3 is CSAGESMGGLAGADTQYF. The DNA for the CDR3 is TGCAGTGCTGGAGAGTCCATGGGGGGACTAGCGGGAGCGGATACGCAGTATTTT.